The 14 T cell receptor beta chains in this list originate from one sample, sequenced in a study of tumor and adjacent non-tumor tissue in lung cancer. RNA was extracted from bulk tissue without any cell sorting. Distant lung tissue was collected more than 3 cm away from the tumor edge. A modified ARM-PCR protocol with three rounds of nested PCR amplified TCRbeta. TCRdb passed the multiplex PCR reads through MiXCR, listing each CDR3 protein once. Of 90,000 to 100,000 distinct CDR3 sequences in the sample, around three quarters are singletons; the top ten hold about 29%. Sample: distant non-tumor lung tissue. The source is a man in his 60s with small cell lung cancer.

In its sample, this clonotype was seen many times. This may come from a read error, since a much larger clone is one base off. As the CDR3 is not closed by the conserved phenylalanine or tryptophan, this likely results from a read error. It is unclear where the CDR3 begins or ends on the DNA, so no DNA is shown, and the CDR3 is as TCRdb lists it. J is TRBJ2-1 and V is TRBV20-1. Germline CDR1 reads DFQATT; CDR2 reads SNEGSKA (reference sequence). The CDR3 is 9 amino acids long, termini counted. CDR3 in amino acids: CSARDPVSM.

With respect to this clonotype: It may be a read error: a sequence one base away is much more abundant. J is TRBJ2-3 and V is TRBV30, with 9 bases aligning to TRBD2. The CDR3 totals 15 residues. Per germline, CDR1 GTSNPN and CDR2 SVGIG (reference sequence). The chain's CDR3 is CVWSDLAGRTDTQYF. DNA of the CDR3: TGTGTCTGGAGTGATCTAGCGGGACGCACAGATACGCAGTATTTT.

The sample holds one count of this clonotype. The junction does not match germline at one end; this may be a read error. The chain joins TRBV6-6 to TRBJ1-4; unclear D gene. This CDR3 comprises 15 residues. Germline assignment: CDR1 MNHNY and CDR2 SVGAGI (reference sequence). CDR3 loop: CATSRNGKTNEELFF. The DNA of the CDR3 is TGTGCCACCAGTCGTAACGGGAAAACTAATGAAGAATTGTTTTTT.

About this clonotype: The junction does not match germline at one end; this may be a read error. This sequence joins TRBV6-2 or TRBV6-3 and TRBJ2-7, with 7 bases fitting TRBD1. The CDR3 totals 15 residues. Germline CDR1 MNHEY, CDR2 SVGEGT. The CDR3 DNA reads as TGTGCCAGCAGTTACCCACTACAGGGGCTAGACGAGCAGTACTTT. Encoded protein: CASSYPLQGLDEQYF.

Many counts were recorded for this clonotype. The V call is TRBV28, the J call TRBJ2-2, with TRBD1 matching over 7 bases. CDR1 is MDHEN and CDR2 is SYDVKM in the germline V gene. The CDR3 has 15 residues. V lost 7 bases and J lost 2; bases outside the gene matches: 7. CDR3 protein: CASIPGQLNTGELFF. CDR3 bases: TGTGCCAGCATCCCGGGACAGCTAAACACCGGGGAGCTGTTTTTT.

The genes are TRBV11-2 and TRBJ2-3; TRBD2 aligns across 7 bases. The V gene end was trimmed by 1 base and the J gene end by 4 bases; junction bases not matched to a gene: 11. This CDR3 is 17 amino acids long. Germline assignment: CDR1 SGHAT and CDR2 FQNNGV. The CDR3 DNA sequence: TGTGCCAGCAGCTTAGGGGGACTAACGTACACGTCAGATACGCAGTATTTT. Protein product: CASSLGGLTYTSDTQYF.

Worth noting for this clonotype: One junction end does not reproduce the germline sequence, and a read error may be involved. The V gene is TRBV10-1, the J gene TRBJ2-1; 8 nucleotides line up with TRBD2. CDR3 size: 15 residues. Germline CDR1 and CDR2: WNHNN and SYGVQD (reference sequence). DNA of the CDR3: TGCTCCAGCAGTGATCGAGCGGGAGCTTACAATGAGCAATTCTTC. Its translation: CSSSDRAGAYNEQFF.

As to this clonotype: A much larger clone sits a single nucleotide away, making a read error possible. The CDR3 does not close with the conserved phenylalanine or tryptophan, likely indicating a read error. V gene TRBV7-9 combines with J gene TRBJ2-5; D is possibly TRBD1 (5 bases). Germline CDR1 reads SEHNR; CDR2 reads FQNEAQ (reference sequence). V was cut by 5 bases and J by 2 bases, with 9 bases left in between. This CDR3 comprises 13 residues. CDR3 bases: TGTGCCAGCAGCACGACAGCTCAAGAGACCCAGTACTTA. The encoded protein is CASSTTAQETQYL.

About this clonotype: Because it lacks the conserved phenylalanine or tryptophan at the end, this CDR3 is likely a read error. The chain employs TRBV4-1 and TRBJ2-1; 9 nucleotides match TRBD1. The CDR3 length is 17 residues. Germline lookup yields CDR1 MGHRA and CDR2 YSYEKL. V lost 2 bases to trimming and J lost 10 bases; unmatched junction nucleotides: 15. The CDR3 nucleotides are TGCGCCAGCAGCCAACGGTTTGCCGGGACAGGGATCAACGAGCAGTTCCTC. Translation gives CASSQRFAGTGINEQFL.

This clonotype was recorded once. The conserved closing phenylalanine or tryptophan is absent in this CDR3, likely reflecting a read error. V gene TRBV6-2 or TRBV6-3 combines with J gene TRBJ2-7; 9 bases agree with TRBD2. In germline, CDR1 is MNHEY, CDR2 SVGEGT. This CDR3 is built from 14 residues. J lost 7 bases, V lost 8 bases, and 12 bases had no gene match. For the CDR3, the DNA is TGTGCCAGCGAAATAGCGGGAGCCCCTATGGAGCAGTACTAC. This sequence encodes CASEIAGAPMEQYY.

Remarks on this clonotype: Likely a read error: the CDR3 ends without its conserved phenylalanine or tryptophan. This chain links TRBV6-6 with TRBJ2-5; no clear D. CDR1 is MNHNY and CDR2 is SVGAGI in the germline V gene (reference sequence). CDR3 size: 12 residues. CDR3: CTSKLNRETQYL. The CDR3 DNA follows: TGTACCAGCAAGCTAAATCGGGAGACCCAGTACTTA.

This clonotype showed up many times. The V and J genes are TRBV6-5 and TRBJ2-7; a possible D gene is TRBD1 (7 bases). The germline V and J ends were trimmed by 7 bases and 3 bases, with 13 bases remaining between them. The CDR3 totals 13 residues. Germline lookup yields CDR1 MNHEY and CDR2 SVGAGI. The DNA of the CDR3 is TGTGCCAGCAACCGACAGGGAGGCTACGAGCAGTACTTC. Amino acid sequence: CASNRQGGYEQYF.

Of note for this clonotype: A read error may account for a junction end that differs from germline. This chain connects TRBV6-1 to TRBJ1-2; D is uncertain. CDR1 is MNHNS and CDR2 is SASEGT in the germline V gene. There are 13 residues in the CDR3. CDR3 sequence reads: CANSEAELDGYTF. The CDR3 coding sequence is TGTGCCAACAGTGAAGCAGAATTGGACGGCTACACCTTC.

At least ten counts were recorded for this clonotype. The chain has TRBV4-2 and TRBJ1-1, with D unresolved. Germline V gene data show CDR1 as LGHNA and CDR2 as YNFKEQ. Trimming pared 0 bases from V and 2 bases from J, leaving 4 bases between. This CDR3 spans 13 amino acids. CDR3 DNA: TGTGCCAGCAGCCAAGAATTCAACACTGAAGCTTTCTTT. Translated, it gives CASSQEFNTEAFF.